This T cell receptor (beta chain) is drawn from a study of T cell repertoires in cytomegalovirus infection (dated by TCRdb to the late 2010s). In the study overall: The peptide stimulations were aimed at well-studied HLA-B-restricted epitopes as well as recently identified HLA-C-restricted CMV epitopes, whose presentation resists viral immunomodulation. Donor HLA type was relevant to the analysis, because carriage of CMV infection together with the matching HLA type was indicated by public TCR beta signatures. Broad study findings and their caveats: The ex vivo response was dominated by HLA-C-restricted CMV-specific TCR beta clonotypes, which also provided the single most frequent clonotype in two of eight donors. In both this cohort and an independent cohort of 352 donors, the cumulative frequency of public TCR beta family members distinguished carriers of CMV infection plus the relevant HLA type.

This clonotype has a handful of counts. This receptor's antigen is unknown. No base quality values were provided; no much bigger clone lies one nucleotide off. Looking up the germline V gene (reference sequence) yields CDR1 MNHNY and CDR2 SVGAGI. Counted from cysteine to phenylalanine, this CDR3 has 18 amino acids. Just CDR3 DNA is preserved here, 54 bases in frame from base 1. V lost 2 bases and J lost 2 bases, and the count of bases not matched to a germline gene is 12. The data were produced on an Illumina HiSeq 1500. Using fastp at Q25 and MiXCR, TCRdb reprocessed the public reads and kept productive beta chains. Rows are combined by CDR3 protein, so each entry shows the most common genes and DNA. Recorded for this sample are 110,000 or so distinct CDR3 sequences; 30% of them occurred a single time. The ten largest make up about 40% of the sample. The treatment or condition label corresponds to: in vitro stimulation with specific CMV peptide epitopes to enrich CMV-specific T cells.

The sequence was obtained from a human donor in good health (CMV status not recorded). Some clones in this sample may be carry-over from other donors' samples. The sample consisted of CD8+ T cells from cultured PBMCs, taken from culture after CMV antigen stimulation. Recombination connected TRBV6-6 to TRBJ2-3, with 8 middle bases fitting TRBD2. The DNA is TGTGCCAGCAGTTACGATGCGGGGGGACGTTCTTACACAGATACGCAGTATTTT. It translates as CASSYDAGGRSYTDTQYF.